This TCR beta chain was observed in a study of spatial heterogeneity in lung cancer. CDR1 is SGHRS, CDR2 YFSETQ, per germline. V was trimmed by 3 bases and J by 2 bases, leaving 13 bases between them. The CDR3 is made up of 15 amino acids. This clonotype was recorded many times. The antigen is not known. Using its own MiXCR run on the 5' RACE reads, TCRdb lists one record per CDR3 protein. This table has 43,000 or so distinct CDR3 sequences, around 7% appearing once. Broader study findings: Blood showed ubiquitous tumor TCRs more often at resection than at routine follow-up.

Time point in this sample: sample taken at primary tumor resection. Tumor, nontumor lung or frozen PBMC supplied whole RNA, sequenced without sorting. Specimen: PBMCs, collected at surgery. The TCR was taken from a female donor with early-stage non-small cell lung cancer. The chain joins TRBV5-1 to TRBJ2-3; possibly TRBD1 for D (5 bases). For the CDR3, the DNA is TGCGCCAGCAGCTGGGAAGGGGTTCCCACAGATACGCAGTATTTT. Translating gives CASSWEGVPTDTQYF.